The entry that follows covers one T cell receptor beta chain sequence. Its antigen is undetermined. A junction end diverges from the germline sequence, so it may reflect a read error. TCRdb used MiXCR to reprocess the 5' RACE reads, holding one entry per CDR3 protein. The data contain fewer than 15,000 distinct CDR3 sequences, more than 40% of them singletons. The entry originates in a study of T cell repertoires and leukemia-associated antigens. Study-wide findings and caveats: No direct test of specificity or function was done for expanded clones.

The sequenced material came from CD3+ T cells sorted from blood and cultured. This TCR was sampled from a female donor in good health.

The CDR3 loop is CVSSSRLMGLAYNEQYF. The CDR3 DNA reads as TGTGTCAGCAGCTCTCGACTGATGGGACTAGCTTACAACGAGCAGTACTTC. The V gene is TRBV7-2, the J gene TRBJ2-7, with 9 bases matching TRBD2. CDR3 length: 17 amino acids. Germline V gene sequence: CDR1 SGHTA, CDR2 FQGNSA.